This TCR beta chain was captured in a study of blood T cell repertoires in COVID-19. Across the whole study: Collection of acute and convalescent COVID-19 samples took place in the United States, Italy and Spain.

Germline lookup yields CDR1 MNHEY and CDR2 SVGAGI. This CDR3 spans 13 amino acids. Unmatched junction bases numbered 5, after V lost 5 bases and J lost 5 bases. The repertoire was sequenced with immunoSEQ multiplex PCR; TCRdb's copy has only in-frame clones and lacks some. The table lists nearly 110,000 clones, 84% of them singletons. The TCR was taken from a human donor in a cohort sampled during active COVID-19. The rearrangement uses TRBV6-5 and TRBJ2-5, with TRBD2 matching 7 bases. Sequencing used peripheral blood. CDR3 DNA sequence: TGTGCCAGCAGTCGCGGGAGTGCGGAGACCCAGTACTTC. The encoded protein is CASSRGSAETQYF.